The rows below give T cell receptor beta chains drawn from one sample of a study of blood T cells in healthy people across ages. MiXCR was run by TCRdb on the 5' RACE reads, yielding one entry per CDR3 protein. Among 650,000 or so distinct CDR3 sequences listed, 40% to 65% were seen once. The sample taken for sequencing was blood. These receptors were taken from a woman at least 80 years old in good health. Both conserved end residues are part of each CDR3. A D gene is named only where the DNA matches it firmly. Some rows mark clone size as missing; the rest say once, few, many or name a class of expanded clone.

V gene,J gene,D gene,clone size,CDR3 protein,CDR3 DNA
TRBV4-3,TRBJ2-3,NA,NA,CASSQEDGDTQYF,TGCGCCAGCAGCCAAGAAGACGGAGATACGCAGTATTTT
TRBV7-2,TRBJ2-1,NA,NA,CASSFGGASEQFF,TGTGCCAGCAGCTTTGGGGGGGCCAGTGAGCAGTTCTTC
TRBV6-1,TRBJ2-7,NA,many,CASSAGDITGEQYF,TGTGCCAGCAGTGCGGGGGACATAACTGGCGAGCAGTACTTC
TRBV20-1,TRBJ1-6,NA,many,CSARDKGGRLANSPLHF,TGCAGTGCTAGAGATAAGGGGGGGCGATTGGCCAATTCACCCCTCCACTTT
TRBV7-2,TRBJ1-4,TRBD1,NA,CASSPRQGRDEKLFF,TGTGCCAGCAGCCCTAGACAGGGACGGGATGAAAAACTGTTTTTT
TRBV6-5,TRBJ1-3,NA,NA,CASSYSGGSGNTIYF,TGTGCCAGCAGTTACTCGGGGGGATCTGGAAACACCATATATTTT
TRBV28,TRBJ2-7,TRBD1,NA,CASRSRDRGIYEQYF,TGTGCCAGCCGATCCCGGGACAGGGGCATCTACGAGCAGTACTTC
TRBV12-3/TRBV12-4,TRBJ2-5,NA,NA,CASSLYHSGETQYF,TGTGCCAGCAGTTTGTATCACTCTGGGGAGACCCAGTACTTC
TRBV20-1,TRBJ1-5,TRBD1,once,CSAREEDRVSNQPQHF,TGCAGTGCTAGAGAGGAGGACAGGGTGAGCAATCAGCCCCAGCATTTT
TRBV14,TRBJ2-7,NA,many,CASSQGLGDLYEQYF,TGTGCCAGCAGCCAAGGACTAGGGGATCTCTACGAGCAGTACTTC
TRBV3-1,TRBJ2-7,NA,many,CASSLPGGAVYEQYF,TGTGCCAGCAGCCTCCCAGGGGGGGCTGTCTACGAGCAGTACTTC